The 28 T cell receptor beta chains presented below share a single source sample, sequenced in a study of identical twins. MiXCR, run by TCRdb on the 5' RACE reads, gives a single entry per CDR3 protein. The profile covers around 1.7 million distinct CDR3 sequences, with more than 30% appearing a single time and approximately 0.25% taken by the ten largest. The specimen sequenced was cord blood. The receptor source for this set is a newborn girl in good health.

The V gene is TRBV7-2, the J gene TRBJ2-7; TRBD2 matches at 7 bases. CDR1 and CDR2 (germline): SGHTA, FQGNSA. CDR3 length: 15 residues. Trimming at V came to 2 bases and at J to 3 bases, leaving 7 bases not matched to a gene. The CDR3, as DNA: TGTGCCAGCAGCTTAAGGACCGGGACTAACTACGAGCAGTACTTC. This encodes CASSLRTGTNYEQYF.

The chain has TRBV7-8 and TRBJ2-7; 8 bases fit TRBD2. There are 17 residues in the CDR3. CDR1 and CDR2 (germline): SGHVS, FQNEAQ. Unmatched junction bases numbered 21, after V lost 8 bases and J lost 6 bases. CDR3: CASEKREGVPGLGEQYF. Written as DNA, the CDR3 is TGTGCCAGCGAAAAGAGGGAGGGGGTCCCGGGACTAGGCGAGCAGTACTTC. The full variable domain, rest sourced from reference TRBV7-8 and TRBJ2-7, is GAGVSQSPRYKVAKRGQDVALRCDPISGHVSLFWYQQALGQGPEFLTYFQNEAQLDKSGLPSDRFFAERPEGSVSTLKIQRTQQEDSAVYLCASEKREGVPGLGEQYFGPGTRLTVT.

This rearrangement joins TRBV20-1 to TRBJ2-4; 8 nucleotides match TRBD2. The J call may be wrong; the DNA end is better matched by TRBJ2-7. CDR3 length: 15 residues. Germline V CDR1 and CDR2: DFQATT, SNEGSKA (reference sequence). Here the CDR3 DNA reads TGCAGTGCTAGGGGCTGGGGACTAGGGTCTGACGAGCAGTACTTC. This codes for CSARGWGLGSDEQYF.

This clonotype was observed a few times. V and J are TRBV6-6 and TRBJ2-1, with 11 bases identical to TRBD2. In germline, CDR1 is MNHNY, CDR2 SVGAGI (reference sequence). CDR3 length: 14 amino acids. The V and J ends lost 6 bases and 6 bases, in that order; junction bases with no gene match: 4. In nucleotides, the CDR3 is TGTGCCAGCAGGGGGACTAGCGGACTCAATGAGCAGTTCTTC. This translates into CASRGTSGLNEQFF.

CDR3 DNA: TGTGCCAGCAGCCAGGAGCGGGGACGGGAGACCCAGTACTTC. The encoded protein is CASSQERGRETQYF. The chain combines TRBV4-2 with TRBJ2-5, with 7 bases that match TRBD2. CDR1 and CDR2 from the germline V gene are LGHNA and YNFKEQ. J lost 5 bases, V lost 3 bases, and 6 bases had no gene match. The CDR3 contains 14 residues.

The chain is built from TRBV20-1 and TRBJ2-3, with 8 bases fitting TRBD1. Trimming at V came to 5 bases and at J to 0 bases, leaving 10 bases not matched to a gene. This CDR3 is built from 16 residues. Germline loops: CDR1 DFQATT, CDR2 SNEGSKA (reference sequence). The CDR3 DNA is TGCAGTGCTGGACTCCTTCGGACAGGGAGCACAGATACGCAGTATTTT. This sequence encodes CSAGLLRTGSTDTQYF.

This clonotype occurred many times. V and J are TRBV20-1 and TRBJ2-5, with 9 bases aligning to TRBD2. The length of the CDR3 is 14 residues. V dropped 2 bases and J dropped 2; count of bases not matched to a gene: 3. Germline CDR1 DFQATT, CDR2 SNEGSKA (reference sequence). The CDR3 sequence: CSARKTSGQETQYF. In nucleotides, the CDR3 is TGCAGTGCTAGAAAAACTAGCGGGCAAGAGACCCAGTACTTC.

Notes on this clonotype: The junction shows a germline mismatch at one end, possibly a read error. J is TRBJ2-4 and V is TRBV6-5; 7 nucleotides align to TRBD2. Germline V lookup: CDR1 MNHEY, CDR2 SVGAGI. There are 15 residues in the CDR3. CDR3 residues: CTSSYISGGKNIQYF. The CDR3, as DNA: TGTACCAGCAGTTATATATCGGGGGGCAAAAACATTCAGTACTTC.

This clonotype occurred a few times. The rearrangement links TRBV20-1 to TRBJ2-1; a weak D match, TRBD2 (6 bases). The CDR3 extends over 15 amino acids. Deletions cut 2 bases from V and 2 bases from J, with 13 bases between. Looked up from germline, CDR1 is DFQATT and CDR2 is SNEGSKA (reference sequence). The CDR3 sequence is CSARRLVGPYNEQFF. The CDR3 DNA follows: TGCAGTGCTAGACGACTAGTAGGGCCCTACAATGAGCAGTTCTTC.

The J gene is TRBJ2-1, the V gene TRBV3-1; perhaps TRBD2 as D (5 bases). V lost 1 base and J lost 9, with 7 bases in between. Germline lookup yields CDR1 LGHDT and CDR2 YNNKEL (reference sequence). The CDR3 has 12 residues. The DNA for the CDR3 is TGTGCCAGCAGCCAAGCGGGGAGTGAGCAGTTCTTC. Translation: CASSQAGSEQFF.

The V and J genes are TRBV25-1 and TRBJ1-4; TRBD1 is a possible D gene (5 bases). V lost 11 bases and J 5 bases, leaving 12 bases between the germline ends. Germline CDR1 is MGHDK and CDR2 is SYGVNS. This CDR3 is 12 amino acids long. The CDR3 DNA reads TGTGCCTCGGGACTTCAAAATGAAAAACTGTTTTTT. Translated, it gives CASGLQNEKLFF. Full variable domain (missing parts from reference TRBV25-1 and TRBJ1-4): EADIYQTPRYLVIGTGKKITLECSQTMGHDKMYWYQQDPGMELHLIHYSYGVNSTEKGDLSSESTVSRIRTEHFPLTLESARPSHTSQYLCASGLQNEKLFFGSGTQLSVL.

There are a few counts of this clonotype. This chain's CDR3 is CASSPGRIFSGANVLTF. CDR3 DNA: TGTGCCAGCAGCCCGGGCCGAATCTTCTCTGGGGCCAACGTCCTGACTTTC. The genes are TRBV7-2 and TRBJ2-6; D is unclear. This CDR3 has 17 amino acids. CDR1 SGHTA and CDR2 FQGNSA come from the germline V gene. V lost 5 bases to trimming and J lost 0 bases, with 14 bases between them. Full variable domain (missing parts from reference TRBV7-2 and TRBJ2-6): GAGVSQSPSNKVTEKGKDVELRCDPISGHTALYWYRQSLGQGLEFLIYFQGNSAPDKSGLPSDRFSAERTGGSVSTLTIQRTQQEDSAVYLCASSPGRIFSGANVLTFGAGSRLTVL.

The table lists this clonotype with a few counts. The CDR3 nucleotides are TGTGCCAGCAGAACCACGGGACTCTGGGGACTAGCGGGAGGGTTTTACGAGCAGTACTTC. This codes for CASRTTGLWGLAGGFYEQYF. The chain joins TRBV6-1 to TRBJ2-7, with TRBD2 identical over 16 bases. This CDR3 comprises 20 residues. The germline gives CDR1 MNHNS, CDR2 SASEGT. Losses at the gene ends were 6 bases for V and 4 bases for J; bases not matched to a gene: 18.

This clonotype was recorded many times. V is TRBV27 and J is TRBJ2-7, with a weak D call TRBD2 (6 bases). With 8 bases removed from V and 2 bases from J, the gap between germline ends came to 16 bases. The CDR3 is 14 residues long. The V gene's germline CDR1 is MNHEY and CDR2 SMNVEV (reference sequence). DNA for the CDR3: TGTGCCAGCTTCCCGGGGGACCTTACCTACGAGCAGTACTTC. It encodes CASFPGDLTYEQYF.

This clonotype was detected a few times. The chain employs TRBV6-1 and TRBJ2-7; D is undetermined. The germline V gene encodes CDR1 MNHNS and CDR2 SASEGT. The V gene lost 1 base and the J gene lost 2 bases, with 15 bases spanning the gap. CDR3 length equals 16 residues. This CDR3 reads CASSEDVLRRPYEQYF. The CDR3 DNA reads TGTGCCAGCAGTGAAGACGTACTGCGGCGTCCCTACGAGCAGTACTTC.

V gene TRBV12-3 or TRBV12-4 combines with J gene TRBJ2-1; TRBD2 matches at 7 bases. The length of the CDR3 is 17 residues. The V gene end was trimmed by 2 bases and the J gene end by 0 bases; junction bases not matched to a gene: 7. DNA of the CDR3: TGTGCCAGCAGTTTAAACCTACTAGCGCACTCCTACAATGAGCAGTTCTTC. Protein sequence: CASSLNLLAHSYNEQFF.

V usage is TRBV20-1 and J usage is TRBJ1-5, with no clear D. The CDR3 has 15 residues. Per germline, CDR1 DFQATT and CDR2 SNEGSKA (reference sequence). Trimming pared 1 base from V and 3 bases from J, leaving 13 bases between. CDR3 coding DNA: TGCAGTGCTAGAGGGGTGGGTGGCGCCAATCAGCCCCAGCATTTT. Its protein is CSARGVGGANQPQHF.

Comment on this clonotype: At one boundary the junction diverges from the germline segment, which might be a read error. This chain uses TRBV2 with TRBJ2-6; perhaps TRBD1 as D (5 bases). This CDR3 region has 13 residues. CDR1 is SNHLY, CDR2 FYNNEI, per germline. The CDR3 bases are TGTGCCAGCGACAGCGCTGGGACCAACGTCCTGACTTTC. This sequence encodes CASDSAGTNVLTF.

In its sample, this clonotype was seen a few times. This chain joins TRBV5-4 and TRBJ2-2; D perhaps matches TRBD1 (5 bases). V lost 2 bases and J lost 7, with 9 bases in between. Germline V gene lookup returns CDR1 SGHNT and CDR2 YYREEE (reference sequence). CDR3 size: 13 residues. Written as DNA, the CDR3 is TGTGCCAGCAGCTTAAGGGGTGGCGGGGAGCTGTTTTTT. Translation: CASSLRGGGELFF.

This clonotype appeared once. The V gene is TRBV14, the J gene TRBJ2-1, with a possible D match to TRBD1 (6 bases). Germline lookup yields CDR1 SGHDN and CDR2 FVKESK. V gave up 1 base and J gave up 10 bases, with 11 bases separating them. This CDR3 is built from 13 residues. The DNA of the CDR3 is TGTGCCAGCAGCCAAGGCAGGGGCATCGAGCAGTTCTTC. As protein: CASSQGRGIEQFF.

In the case of this clonotype: A junction boundary mismatches the germline segment, possibly from a read error. The V gene is TRBV27, the J gene TRBJ1-6; D is undetermined. The CDR3 spans 15 residues. The V gene's germline CDR1 is MNHEY and CDR2 SMNVEV (reference sequence). In DNA form, the CDR3 reads TGTGCCAGCAATTTAGTGTTGGGTAATCGGTCACCCCTCCACTTT. This encodes CASNLVLGNRSPLHF.

This clonotype turned up a few times. The chain couples TRBV12-3 or TRBV12-4 to TRBJ2-1; TRBD2 agrees at 7 bases. V lost 5 bases, J lost 2 bases, and 6 bases stayed unmatched. The length of the CDR3 is 15 residues. The CDR3 reads CASSRLAITYNEQFF. CDR3 DNA: TGTGCCAGCAGTCGACTAGCTATAACCTACAATGAGCAGTTCTTC.

The chain couples TRBV20-1 to TRBJ2-5, with D possibly matching TRBD1 (6 bases). Trimming shortened V by 6 bases and J by 11 bases, and 25 bases separated the two germline ends. The CDR3 is 14 residues long. In germline, CDR1 is DFQATT, CDR2 SNEGSKA (reference sequence). The CDR3 DNA reads TGCAGTGCCCTGGGGGTCAAGGGGGACGATGAGCAGTACTTC. It is translated as CSALGVKGDDEQYF.

This clonotype was observed a handful of times. The V gene is TRBV5-1, the J gene TRBJ2-7; 16 bases are shared with TRBD2. The CDR3 has 16 residues. Germline V gene lookup returns CDR1 SGHRS and CDR2 YFSETQ. V was pared by 3 bases and J by 7 bases, with 7 bases of the junction left unmatched. The CDR3 here is CASSSGTSGRVREQYF. As DNA, the CDR3 is TGCGCCAGCAGCTCCGGGACTAGCGGGAGGGTGAGGGAGCAGTACTTC.

This clonotype occurred many times. V is TRBV20-1 and J is TRBJ2-3, with 9 nucleotides matching TRBD1. The V gene end was trimmed by 8 bases and the J gene end by 2 bases; junction bases not matched to a gene: 8. CDR3 length equals 14 residues. The germline V gene encodes CDR1 DFQATT and CDR2 SNEGSKA (reference sequence). CDR3 loop: CSIVDRGNTDTQYF. The CDR3 nucleotides read TGCAGTATCGTGGACAGGGGAAACACAGATACGCAGTATTTT.

This clonotype has just a few counts. This chain joins TRBV13 and TRBJ2-5; D may be TRBD2 (5 bases). Germline values: CDR1 PRHDT, CDR2 FYEKMQ (reference sequence). V was cut by 4 bases and J by 11 bases, with 17 bases left in between. The CDR3 loop spans 13 amino acids. The CDR3 DNA is TGTGCCAGCAGCTCCCCCATCGAGGGCGTTCAGTACTTC. It yields the protein CASSSPIEGVQYF.

The chain employs TRBV7-9 and TRBJ2-7; no definite D call. Germline CDR1 and CDR2: SEHNR and FQNEAQ (reference sequence). The CDR3 extends over 14 amino acids. Trimming shortened V by 1 base and J by 6 bases, and 13 bases separated the two germline ends. CDR3 sequence reads: CASSLGLFSGEQYF. CDR3 DNA sequence: TGTGCCAGCAGCTTAGGACTTTTTTCGGGCGAGCAGTACTTC.

The V and J genes are TRBV12-3 or TRBV12-4 and TRBJ2-3, with 13 bases that match TRBD2. After removal of 4 bases from V and 1 base from J, the junction contained 17 bases not matched to a gene. There are 21 residues in the CDR3. The DNA for the CDR3 is TGTGCCAGCAGTTCCCGACACGGACTAGCGGGAGATGGAGTTGGCACAGATACGCAGTATTTT. This gives the protein CASSSRHGLAGDGVGTDTQYF.